The rows below give T cell receptor beta chains drawn from one sample of a study of technical replicates of blood from four donors. TCRdb keeps only in-frame clones here, not all; method: immunoSEQ multiplex PCR. Of over 55,000 clones listed, about 88% are singletons. The source material was PBMCs. The receptors shown here come from a human donor in good health. Some clones in this sample may be carry-over from other donors' samples. CDR3s include the opening cysteine and the closing phenylalanine or tryptophan. D genes are given only for firm matches.

j_call,v_call,cdr3_length,d_call,cdr3_aa
TRBJ1-2,TRBV5-5,16,.,CASSLTQGAVNYGYTF
TRBJ1-2,TRBV6-6,14,.,CASSPGGSGYGYTF
TRBJ2-3,TRBV5-6,18,TRBD2,CASSQGTASGRGTDTQYF
TRBJ2-2,TRBV4-1,14,.,CASSRTSAVGELFF
TRBJ1-1,TRBV29-1,12,TRBD1,CSGTGTGTEAFF
TRBJ2-3,TRBV9,17,TRBD2,CASSVNPAGRVTDTQYF
TRBJ2-4,TRBV10-1,15,.,CATPRVISPKNIQYF
TRBJ1-1,TRBV29-1,11,.,CSARQANEAFF
TRBJ2-7,TRBV27,14,.,CASSPGLAPYEQYF
TRBJ1-3,TRBV19,16,TRBD1,CASSDGQGVAGNTIYF
TRBJ2-1,TRBV27,15,.,CASSSRLVGYNEQFF
TRBJ2-1,TRBV5-1,17,TRBD2,CASSRTSGGASYNEQFF
TRBJ1-6,TRBV6-5,15,.,CASSLEGDRNSPLHF
TRBJ1-6,TRBV7-2,14,.,CASSIHRVDSPLHF
TRBJ2-1,TRBV10-3,11,.,CAISDSNEQFF
TRBJ1-3,TRBV9,14,.,CASSIQSSGNTIYF
TRBJ2-3,TRBV7-8,16,.,CASSSRPSLITDTQYF
TRBJ2-5,TRBV5-1,14,.,CASSLSVGQETQYF
TRBJ2-2,TRBV18,18,TRBD1,CASSPNSPGGGNTGELFF
TRBJ2-7,TRBV7-2,16,.,CASRPKASEGPYEQYF
TRBJ2-3,TRBV5-1,16,TRBD2,CASSLDLAGASDTQYF
TRBJ2-3,TRBV11-2,15,TRBD2,CASSFLAGVTDTQYF
TRBJ2-2,TRBV7-2,16,.,CASSPRGALNTGELFF
TRBJ2-1,TRBV27,16,TRBD2,CASSSWGTSGKVEQFF
TRBJ1-2,TRBV7-2,13,.,CASSPGQSLGYTF
TRBJ1-5,TRBV10-3,15,TRBD1,CAISEAVGDRQPQHF
TRBJ2-7,TRBV6-5,15,TRBD1,CASSYWTGVQYEQYF
TRBJ2-3,TRBV7-3,15,.,CASSFAGPRVDTQYF
TRBJ2-5,TRBV7-9,13,.,CASSLLGQETQYF
TRBJ1-3,TRBV7-9,15,TRBD1,CASSPGGSSGNTIYF
TRBJ2-7,TRBV2,14,.,CASSDVRGGMAQYF
TRBJ2-7,TRBV19,13,TRBD1,CASSIPDRAEQYF
TRBJ2-1,TRBV5-8,15,.,CASSGDPGPYNEQFF
TRBJ1-6,TRBV4-3,16,.,CASSQERSSYNSPLHF
TRBJ1-2,TRBV9,14,.,CASSVEGGAYGYTF
TRBJ1-3,TRBV19,13,.,CASSPLTEDTIYF
TRBJ1-2,TRBV9,14,TRBD1,CASRGGQGMSGYTF
TRBJ1-6,TRBV27,17,.,CASSFGIRGSYNSPLHF
TRBJ2-7,TRBV2,14,TRBD2,CASRTSGVNYEQYF
TRBJ2-7,TRBV4-1,16,TRBD1,CASSQGTGGRSYEQYF
TRBJ2-1,TRBV12-5,14,TRBD2,CASGFPSGDNEQFF
TRBJ2-7,TRBV29-1,16,TRBD1,CSVESVGQGSAYEQYF
TRBJ1-6,TRBV5-6,16,TRBD1,CASSPGGTAYNSPLHF
TRBJ1-3,TRBV4-1,16,TRBD1,CASSQNRGSSGNTIYF
TRBJ2-7,TRBV6-6,14,TRBD1,CASRKPGQGSEQYF
TRBJ2-2,TRBV6-1,13,.,CGGVDTNTGELFF